This T cell receptor beta chain was recorded in a study of blood T cell repertoires in COVID-19. Across the whole study: Donors in the United States, Italy and Spain gave samples during acute or convalescent COVID-19. The cDNA or gDNA used as material had been derived from T cells, B-cell-depleted T cells, or PBMCs.

V gave up 5 bases and J gave up 2 bases, with 10 bases separating them. Germline loops: CDR1 LNHDA, CDR2 SQIVND (reference sequence). The CDR3 is made up of 13 amino acids. Comment on this clone: Distinct nucleotide sequences in the sample also encode this CDR3.

The authors' processing: Amplification with reference gene primers provided the estimates of nucleated cell counts. This table comes from immunoSEQ multiplex PCR, and its TCRdb copy is limited to in-frame clones, with some not included. That table gives V, J and clone size, and the DNA gave D and trimming. The table shows fewer than 300,000 clones, with about nine tenths occurring only once. The chain combines TRBV19 with TRBJ2-7; a possible D gene is TRBD1 (6 bases). Sequencing was carried out using PBMCs or T cells enriched from blood (not recorded which). This receptor was obtained from a woman between 25 and 40 years old who had recovered from COVID-19. The CDR3 loop is CASSLDRAYEQYF. The DNA of the CDR3 is TGTGCCAGTAGTCTGGACAGAGCCTACGAGCAGTACTTC.